This T cell receptor (beta chain) was found in a study of blood T cell repertoires in COVID-19. Germline assignment: CDR1 MNHNS and CDR2 SASEGT. The CDR3 is 16 amino acids. Trimming removed 4 bases at V and 10 bases at J, with 20 bases between. Clones were sequenced by immunoSEQ multiplex PCR, and TCRdb holds only the in-frame ones, with some missing. The sample has hundreds of thousands of clones, about nine tenths seen once; the top ten hold approximately 2.8%. Each participant's cohort was designated according to participant-reported clinical history. The sample was PBMCs or T cells enriched from blood (not recorded which). This clonotype was obtained from a woman in her 30s with acute COVID-19. This chain uses TRBV6-1 with TRBJ1-6, with D perhaps TRBD1 (5 bases). The CDR3 bases are TGTGCCAGCAGTGGCTTATCCGGGACGGAGGGGTCACCCCTCCACTTT. This translates into CASSGLSGTEGSPLHF.